The 10 T cell receptor beta chains below all came from one sample that was sequenced in a study of long-term antiretroviral therapy in people with HIV. Researchers report immunoSEQ v3.0 was run at survey level. Assay used: immunoSEQ multiplex PCR; TCRdb lists only in-frame clones, some missing. The sample contains about 27,000 clones, about 82% of which appear only once. Specimen: unsorted PBMCs, collected 0.8 years before starting antiretroviral therapy. The receptors were sampled from a young man with HIV.

V usage is TRBV7-2 and J usage is TRBJ1-2; 10 bases match TRBD1. This CDR3 has 14 residues. The germline V gene encodes CDR1 SGHTA and CDR2 FQGNSA. The V gene end was trimmed by 1 base and the J gene end by 4 bases; junction bases not matched to a gene: 0. The CDR3 DNA reads TGTGCCAGCAGCTTAGGACAGGGGGCCTATGGCTACACCTTC. It is translated as CASSLGQGAYGYTF.

The rearrangement uses TRBV30 and TRBJ2-2; 7 bases match TRBD2. CDR1 GTSNPN and CDR2 SVGIG come from the germline V gene (reference sequence). The J segment lost 4 bases and the V segment lost 3 bases, leaving 2 bases of the junction unmatched. This CDR3 is built from 13 residues. The CDR3: CAWSGGTTGELFF. The CDR3 DNA sequence: TGTGCCTGGAGCGGGGGGACCACCGGGGAGCTGTTTTTT.

The chain couples TRBV7-9 to TRBJ1-1, with D possibly matching TRBD1 (6 bases). Looked up from germline, CDR1 is SEHNR and CDR2 is FQNEAQ (reference sequence). The V end lost 6 bases, the J end lost 5 bases, and 19 bases lay between the germline ends. The CDR3 sequence is 15 residues long. This chain's CDR3 is CASRLLAGARTEAFF. CDR3 DNA: TGTGCCAGCAGACTTTTAGCAGGGGCGCGGACTGAAGCTTTCTTT.

V and J are TRBV7-2 and TRBJ2-7, with D perhaps TRBD1 or TRBD2 (5 bases each). V was shortened by 3 bases and J by 0 bases, with 9 bases between the two germline ends. The CDR3 is 14 residues long. Germline V gene sequence: CDR1 SGHTA, CDR2 FQGNSA. CDR3 sequence reads: CASSFSGTSYEQYF. The CDR3 region has the DNA TGTGCCAGCAGCTTCTCAGGGACCTCCTACGAGCAGTACTTC.

This clone came up a few times. V and J are TRBV7-3 and TRBJ2-2; maybe TRBD1 (7 bases). Between the trimmed V and J ends, which lost 2 bases and 4 bases, there was a span of 11 bases. This CDR3 has 15 amino acids. From germline, CDR1 is SGHTA and CDR2 FQGTGA. CDR3 sequence: CASSLQGGGTGELFF. The CDR3 DNA follows: TGTGCCAGCAGCTTACAGGGGGGAGGCACCGGGGAGCTGTTTTTT. The full variable domain, rest sourced from reference TRBV7-3 and TRBJ2-2, is GAGVSQTPSNKVTEKGKYVELRCDPISGHTALYWYRQSLGQGPEFLIYFQGTGAADDSGLPNDRFFAVRPEGSVSTLKIQRTERGDSAVYLCASSLQGGGTGELFFGEGSRLTVL.

The V and J genes are TRBV4-3 and TRBJ1-1; D not certain. Germline values: CDR1 LGHNA, CDR2 YSLEER. The CDR3 runs 14 residues. V gave up 0 bases and J gave up 4 bases, with 9 bases separating them. The CDR3 bases are TGCGCCAGCAGCCAAGATTTTTCGGGCACTGAAGCTTTCTTT. Amino acids: CASSQDFSGTEAFF.

The V call is TRBV5-4, the J call TRBJ1-6; TRBD1 matches 7 bases. Germline lookup yields CDR1 SGHNT and CDR2 YYREEE (reference sequence). The CDR3 is 14 residues long. With 4 bases clipped from V and 6 bases from J, the junction kept 4 bases outside the gene matches. The CDR3: CASSLDRVNSPLHF. The CDR3 coding sequence is TGTGCCAGCAGCCTCGACAGGGTTAATTCACCCCTCCACTTT.

This chain links TRBV2 with TRBJ2-7; either TRBD1 or TRBD2 may supply D (5 bases each). This CDR3 region has 11 residues. Trimming cost V 8 bases and J 7 bases, with 12 bases left between them. CDR1 is SNHLY, CDR2 FYNNEI, per germline. This chain's CDR3 is CASEGSREQYF. In DNA, the CDR3 is TGTGCCAGCGAGGGGAGTCGGGAGCAGTACTTC.

The V gene is TRBV5-1, the J gene TRBJ2-3; TRBD2 is a possible D gene (5 bases). The germline CDR1 and CDR2 sequences are SGHRS and YFSETQ. Trimming removed 0 bases from V and 6 bases from J, with 11 bases in between. CDR3 length equals 14 residues. The CDR3 sequence: CASSLARGWDTQYF. The CDR3, as DNA: TGCGCCAGCAGCTTGGCCCGAGGGTGGGATACGCAGTATTTT.

The gene calls are TRBV7-2 and TRBJ2-1; TRBD2 aligns across 8 bases. The CDR3 runs to 13 residues. The germline V gene has CDR1 SGHTA and CDR2 FQGNSA. The V gene end was trimmed by 4 bases and the J gene end by 9 bases; junction bases not matched to a gene: 5. CDR3 sequence reads: CASSWGGGLEQFF. The CDR3 nucleotides read TGTGCCAGCAGCTGGGGCGGGGGGCTTGAGCAGTTCTTC.